This T cell receptor beta chain was captured in a study of blood T cell repertoires in COVID-19. On the study more broadly: PBMCs, B-cell-depleted T cells, or T cells were the source of the cDNA or gDNA that made up the material.

This clone was seen once. In the authors' methods: Amplification with reference gene primers provided the estimates of nucleated cell counts. Profiling relied on immunoSEQ multiplex PCR, and the TCRdb table lists in-frame clones only, not all of them. From that table come the V and J calls and clone size; the DNA was used to work out D and trimming. Among 35,000 to 50,000 clones listed, about 87% were seen once. The CDR3 has 15 residues. CDR1 is SGHVS and CDR2 is FQNEAQ in the germline V gene. V lost 0 bases and J lost 1, with 7 bases in between. The TCR sequence derives from a woman aged 35 to 49 with acute or convalescent COVID-19. This chain uses TRBV7-8 with TRBJ1-3; perhaps TRBD1 as D (5 bases). The specimen was peripheral blood. Here the CDR3 DNA reads TGTGCCAGCAGCTTAGCGCGGGGGTCTGGAAACACCATATATTTT. Translated, it gives CASSLARGSGNTIYF.